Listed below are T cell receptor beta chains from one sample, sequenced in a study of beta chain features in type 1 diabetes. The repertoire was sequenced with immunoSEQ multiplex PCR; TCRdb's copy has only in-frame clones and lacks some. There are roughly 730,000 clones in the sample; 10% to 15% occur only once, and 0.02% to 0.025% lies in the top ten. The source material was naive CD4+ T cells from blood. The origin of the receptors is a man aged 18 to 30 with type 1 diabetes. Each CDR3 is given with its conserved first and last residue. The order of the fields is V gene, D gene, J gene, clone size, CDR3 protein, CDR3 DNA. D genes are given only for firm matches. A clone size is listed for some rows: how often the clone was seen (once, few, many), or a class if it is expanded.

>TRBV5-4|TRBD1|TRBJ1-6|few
CASSPQGGSPLHF
TGTGCCAGCAGCCCTCAGGGGGGGTCACCCCTCCACTTT
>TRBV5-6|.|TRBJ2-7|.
CASSTQGIAYEQYF
TGTGCCAGCAGCACTCAAGGGATTGCCTACGAGCAGTACTTC
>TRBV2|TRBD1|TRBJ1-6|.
CASTSGTGNSPLHF
TGTGCCAGCACCTCCGGGACAGGGAATTCACCCCTCCACTTT
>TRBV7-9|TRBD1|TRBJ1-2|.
CASSLRQGSYGYTF
TGTGCCAGCAGCTTAAGACAGGGGAGCTATGGCTACACCTTC
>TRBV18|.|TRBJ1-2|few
CASSFRENYGYTF
TGTGCCAGCTCATTCAGGGAAAACTATGGCTACACCTTC
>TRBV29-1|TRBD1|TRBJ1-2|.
CSVEPPDRGDGYTF
TGCAGCGTTGAACCTCCGGACAGGGGAGATGGCTACACCTTC
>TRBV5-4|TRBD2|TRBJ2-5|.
CASSFEIAGVETQYF
TGTGCCAGCAGCTTTGAAATAGCGGGGGTGGAGACCCAGTACTTC
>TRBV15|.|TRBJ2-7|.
CATSRVEGGYEQYF
TGTGCCACCAGCAGAGTTGAAGGGGGCTACGAGCAGTACTTC
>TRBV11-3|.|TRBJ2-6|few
CASSEQDAGVLTF
TGTGCCAGCAGCGAACAAGACGCCGGCGTCCTGACTTTC
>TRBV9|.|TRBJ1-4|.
CASSVRDATNEKLFF
TGTGCCAGCAGCGTAAGGGACGCCACGAATGAAAAACTGTTTTTT
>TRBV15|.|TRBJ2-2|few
CATSRDLGNTGELFF
TGTGCCACCAGCAGAGATTTAGGGAACACCGGGGAGCTGTTTTTT
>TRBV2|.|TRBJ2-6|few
CASSEVSGANVLTF
TGTGCCAGCAGTGAGGTCTCTGGGGCCAACGTCCTGACTTTC
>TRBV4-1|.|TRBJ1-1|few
CASSQEGGLNTEAFF
TGCGCCAGCAGCCAAGAGGGGGGTTTGAACACTGAAGCTTTCTTT
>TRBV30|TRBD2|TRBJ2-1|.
CAWSVGLAGGNEQFF
TGTGCCTGGAGTGTAGGACTAGCGGGGGGGAATGAGCAGTTCTTC
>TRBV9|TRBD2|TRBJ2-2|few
CASSVGASGVVGELFF
TGTGCCAGCAGCGTAGGGGCTAGCGGGGTAGTCGGGGAGCTGTTTTTT
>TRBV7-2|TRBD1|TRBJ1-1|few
CASSEHRQGVSTEAFF
TGTGCCAGCAGCGAACACCGACAGGGAGTTTCCACTGAAGCTTTCTTT
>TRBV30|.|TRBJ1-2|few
CAWEGIARATGYTF
TGTGCCTGGGAAGGGATCGCTCGGGCGACTGGCTACACCTTC
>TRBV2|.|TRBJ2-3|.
CASGAVASTDTQYF
TGTGCCAGCGGGGCAGTTGCTAGCACAGATACGCAGTATTTT
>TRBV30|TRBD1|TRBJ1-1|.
CAWSRGQTNTEAFF
TGTGCCTGGAGTAGGGGACAGACGAACACTGAAGCTTTCTTT
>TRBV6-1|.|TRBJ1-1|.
CASRSRWEPFTEAFF
TGTGCCAGCAGGAGTCGGTGGGAGCCGTTCACTGAAGCTTTCTTT
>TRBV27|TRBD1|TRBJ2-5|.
CASSLGDSQETQYF
TGTGCCAGCAGTTTAGGGGACAGCCAAGAGACCCAGTACTTC
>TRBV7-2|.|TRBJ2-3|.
CASSWGTDTQYF
TGTGCCAGCAGTTGGGGCACAGATACGCAGTATTTT
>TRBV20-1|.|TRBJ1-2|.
CSARAGGYTF
TGCAGTGCTCGGGCGGGTGGCTACACCTTC
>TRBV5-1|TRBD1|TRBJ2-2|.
CASPETAGGTGELFF
TGCGCCAGCCCCGAGACGGCAGGGGGCACCGGGGAGCTGTTTTTT
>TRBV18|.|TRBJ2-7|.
CASSPGGYEQYF
TGTGCCAGCTCACCAGGGGGTTACGAGCAGTACTTC
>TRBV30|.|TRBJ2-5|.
CAWSKQGKYQETQYF
TGTGCCTGGAGTAAGCAGGGAAAGTACCAAGAGACCCAGTACTTC
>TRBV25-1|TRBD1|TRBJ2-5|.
CASSESTTGPGETQYF
TGTGCCAGCAGTGAATCCACGACAGGGCCGGGGGAGACCCAGTACTTC
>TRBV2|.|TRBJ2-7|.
CASSVAPYEQYF
TGTGCCAGCAGTGTTGCACCTTACGAGCAGTACTTC
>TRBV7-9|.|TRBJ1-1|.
CASSPLANTEAFF
TGTGCCAGCAGCCCCTTGGCGAACACTGAAGCTTTCTTT
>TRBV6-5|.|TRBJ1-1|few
CASSYVPGGFYQAFF
TGTGCCAGCAGTTACGTCCCGGGGGGCTTTTATCAAGCTTTCTTT
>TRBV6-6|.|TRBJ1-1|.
CASSYSALDTEAFF
TGTGCCAGCAGTTACTCGGCCCTGGACACTGAAGCTTTCTTT
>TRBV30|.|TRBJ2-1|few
CAWRGGRGEQFF
TGTGCCTGGAGAGGAGGGCGGGGTGAGCAGTTCTTC
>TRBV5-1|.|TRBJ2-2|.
CASSGLLPRELFF
TGCGCCAGCAGCGGGCTCCTCCCCCGGGAGCTGTTTTTT
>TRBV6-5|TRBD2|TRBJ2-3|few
CASSYSGGTGADTQYF
TGTGCCAGCAGTTACTCGGGAGGGACTGGTGCAGATACGCAGTATTTT
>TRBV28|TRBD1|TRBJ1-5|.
CATRQGSSNQPQHF
TGTGCCACCCGACAGGGCAGTAGCAATCAGCCCCAGCATTTT
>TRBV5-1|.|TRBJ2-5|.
CASSGDTQETQYF
TGCGCCAGCAGCGGAGACACGCAAGAGACCCAGTACTTC
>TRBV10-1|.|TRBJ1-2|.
CASSESRGFYGYTF
TGCGCCAGCAGTGAGTCGAGGGGTTTCTATGGCTACACCTTC
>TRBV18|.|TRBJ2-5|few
CASSPPEARETQYF
TGTGCCAGCTCACCTCCGGAAGCGCGGGAGACCCAGTACTTC
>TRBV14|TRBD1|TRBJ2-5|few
CASSRLGQHQETQYF
TGTGCCAGCAGCCGCCTGGGACAGCACCAAGAGACCCAGTACTTC
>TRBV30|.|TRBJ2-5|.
CAWSTRFRGPQETQYF
TGTGCCTGGAGTACCCGTTTCCGGGGTCCCCAAGAGACCCAGTACTTC
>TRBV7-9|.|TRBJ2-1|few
CASSTGGWSTSSYNEQFF
TGTGCCAGCAGCACTGGGGGGTGGAGTACGAGCTCCTACAATGAGCAGTTCTTC
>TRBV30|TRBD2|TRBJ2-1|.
CAWSGSGGPYNEQFF
TGTGCCTGGAGCGGGAGCGGGGGACCCTACAATGAGCAGTTCTTC
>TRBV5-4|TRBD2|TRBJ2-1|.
CASSSSGVSYNEQFF
TGTGCCAGCAGCTCTAGCGGGGTCTCCTACAATGAGCAGTTCTTC
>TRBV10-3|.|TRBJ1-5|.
CAISESGGGNQPQHF
TGTGCCATCAGTGAGTCGGGGGGCGGCAATCAGCCCCAGCATTTT
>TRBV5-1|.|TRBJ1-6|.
CASSLDSYNSPLHF
TGCGCCAGCAGTTTGGACAGTTACAATTCACCCCTCCACTTT
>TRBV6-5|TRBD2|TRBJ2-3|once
CASSQIAGSTDTQYF
TGTGCCAGCAGTCAGATAGCGGGGAGCACAGATACGCAGTATTTT
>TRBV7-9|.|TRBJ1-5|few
CASSTLDQPQHF
TGTGCCAGCAGCACCTTGGACCAGCCCCAGCATTTT
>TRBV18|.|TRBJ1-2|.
CASSPGGDTLRGYTF
TGTGCCAGCTCACCGGGTGGGGACACCCTAAGAGGCTACACCTTC
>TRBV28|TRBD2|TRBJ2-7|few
CASKAGVGEQYF
TGTGCCAGCAAGGCGGGGGTTGGGGAGCAGTACTTC
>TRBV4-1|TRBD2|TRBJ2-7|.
CASSQVGSGRGSHEQYF
TGCGCCAGCAGCCAAGTGGGCAGTGGGAGGGGTTCCCACGAGCAGTACTTC